This T cell receptor beta chain was sequenced in a study of response to subunit inactivated influenza vaccine. The germline V gene has CDR1 SGHRS and CDR2 YFSETQ. The J segment lost 4 bases and the V segment lost 5 bases, leaving 8 bases of the junction unmatched. This CDR3 spans 15 amino acids. MiXCR, applied by TCRdb to the RT-PCR reads, yields one record per CDR3 protein. The top ten clones hold approximately 9.9% of a sample with more than 550,000 distinct CDR3 sequences, around 11% of them seen once. These same data were also listed under a study on T cells expressing NK-cell markers. That source notes: Production of TCR beta cDNA relied on 5'RACE template switching with UMIs.

This chain links TRBV5-1 with TRBJ2-3, with TRBD1 matching 9 bases. The sequence came from a man over 45 who received an inactivated influenza vaccine. The material sequenced was PBMCs from blood, taken on the day of vaccination. The chain's CDR3 is CASREAGQGSDTQYF. DNA for the CDR3: TGCGCCAGCAGAGAAGCGGGACAGGGATCAGATACGCAGTATTTT.